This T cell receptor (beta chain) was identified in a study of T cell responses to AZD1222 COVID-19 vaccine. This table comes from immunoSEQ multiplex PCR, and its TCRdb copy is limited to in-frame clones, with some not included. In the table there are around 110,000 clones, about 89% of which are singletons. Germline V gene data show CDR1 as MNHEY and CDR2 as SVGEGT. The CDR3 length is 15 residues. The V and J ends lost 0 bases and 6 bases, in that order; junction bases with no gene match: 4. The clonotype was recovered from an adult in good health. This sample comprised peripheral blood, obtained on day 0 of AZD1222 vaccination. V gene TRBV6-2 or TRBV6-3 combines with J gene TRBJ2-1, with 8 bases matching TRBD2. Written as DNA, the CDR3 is TGTGCCAGCAGTTACTCGAGGCTAGCGGGCAATGAGCAGTTCTTC. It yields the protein CASSYSRLAGNEQFF.